The rows below give T cell receptor beta chains drawn from one sample of a study of graft-versus-host responses after intestinal transplantation. TCRdb's table, derived via immunoSEQ multiplex PCR, lists solely in-frame clones and lacks some. Among under 90,000 clones listed, around 92% were seen once. This sample comprised PBMCs, obtained 98 days after intestinal transplantation. These receptors were obtained from a human patient who received an intestinal transplant, so some T cells may come from the graft donor. Both conserved end residues are part of each CDR3. D genes are given only for firm matches. Clone size is shown for a subset of rows, as once, few, many or a class of expanded clone.

clone_size j_call d_call v_call cdr3_nt cdr3_aa
- TRBJ2-7 TRBD2 TRBV19 TGTGCCAGTAGTTTCCGACTAGCGGACACTTACGAGCAGTACTTC CASSFRLADTYEQYF
- TRBJ2-5 TRBD2 TRBV30 TGTGCCTGGACCGCAGCGGGAGGGCCGGCGGAGACCCAGTACTTC CAWTAAGGPAETQYF
- TRBJ2-5 TRBD2 TRBV10-1 TGCGCCAGCAGTGAGTCGCTAGCGGGGGGTAAAGAGACCCAGTACTTC CASSESLAGGKETQYF
- TRBJ2-7 - TRBV7-3 TGCGCCAGCAGCCAAGAACAGGCCTCCTACGAGCAGTACTTC CASSQEQASYEQYF
- TRBJ2-7 - TRBV1 TGCACCAGCAGCCAAGAGCTCACGGGAACCTACGAGCAGTACTTC CTSSQELTGTYEQYF
- TRBJ1-1 TRBD1 TRBV9 TGTGCCAGCAGCGGACGACAGGGGGCGAGCACTGAAGCTTTCTTT CASSGRQGASTEAFF
- TRBJ2-1 TRBD1 TRBV6-6 TGTGCCAGCAGTTGGGGACAGGGGTACAATGAGCAGTTCTTC CASSWGQGYNEQFF
- TRBJ2-4 TRBD2 TRBV27 TGTGCCAGCAGTTTATCTGCCGGACTAGCGGGAGAGAACATTCAGTACTTC CASSLSAGLAGENIQYF
- TRBJ2-5 TRBD2 TRBV30 TGTGCCTGGACTCCGGGACTAGCGAGGGAGACCCAGTACTTC CAWTPGLARETQYF
- TRBJ1-4 - TRBV6-1 TGTGCCAGCAGCCTGGGACCGAATGAAAAACTGTTTTTT CASSLGPNEKLFF
- TRBJ1-5 - TRBV6-1 TGTGCCAGCAGAGGGCTTACTAGCAATCAGCCCCAGCATTTT CASRGLTSNQPQHF
- TRBJ2-7 - TRBV28 TGTGCCAGCCTACCGGGGGGCAGATCCTACGAGCAGTACTTC CASLPGGRSYEQYF
- TRBJ2-7 TRBD1 TRBV27 TGTGCCAGCAGTTTCGGACCGGGACAGACCTACGAGCAGTACTTC CASSFGPGQTYEQYF
- TRBJ2-1 TRBD2 TRBV6-5 TGTGCCAGCCGACTAGCGGGAGGGCGAAACGATGAGCAGTTCTTC CASRLAGGRNDEQFF
- TRBJ1-2 TRBD1 TRBV30 TGTGCCTGGAGTGTCCACGGGACAGACCTGGTATGTGATGGCTACACCTTC CAWSVHGTDLVCDGYTF
once TRBJ1-6 - TRBV6-1 TGTGCCAGCAGCCGGCCGCGACAAAATGTCTCACCCCTCCACTTT CASSRPRQNVSPLHF
- TRBJ2-7 - TRBV6-1 TGTGCCAGCAGTTTATACACGGCCTACGAGCAGTACTTC CASSLYTAYEQYF
- TRBJ1-1 - TRBV5-1 TGCGCCAGCAGCTTGCAGGGCACTGAAGCTTTCTTT CASSLQGTEAFF
- TRBJ2-2 - TRBV15 TGTGCCAGCTCAGGGGTGGAGGCCGGGGAGCTGTTTTTT CASSGVEAGELFF
- TRBJ1-2 - TRBV9 TGTGCCAGCAGCGCCGGGACGAGCTATGGCTACACCTTC CASSAGTSYGYTF
- TRBJ2-5 TRBD2 TRBV5-1 TGCGCCAGCACTCAAGCGGGGGCCCAAGAGACCCAGTACTTC CASTQAGAQETQYF
- TRBJ2-5 - TRBV11-2 TGTGCCAGCAGCTTGGGTCAAGAGACCCAGTACTTC CASSLGQETQYF
few TRBJ2-2 TRBD2 TRBV19 TGTGCCAGTAGTATTCCCCTCGTAGCGGGAGCCGGGGAGCTGTTTTTT CASSIPLVAGAGELFF
- TRBJ2-3 - TRBV6-5 TGTGCCAGCAGTTATGGCACAGATACGCAGTATTTT CASSYGTDTQYF
few TRBJ2-1 - TRBV5-1 TGCGCCAGCAGCTTGAGCGGGTTCTCCTACAATGAGCAGTTCTTC CASSLSGFSYNEQFF
- TRBJ2-1 TRBD2 TRBV19 TGTGCCAGTAGTATCAGCGGGGGCTCCTACAATGAGCAGTTCTTC CASSISGGSYNEQFF
- TRBJ2-5 TRBD2 TRBV5-1 TGCGCCAGCAAGGGAGCGGGGGGGCCGGAGACCCAGTACTTC CASKGAGGPETQYF